Listed here are 5 T cell receptor beta chains from one sample, sequenced in a study of OX40 agonist ivuxolimab in advanced cancers. The library was obtained by the immunoSEQ multiplex PCR assay. TCRdb provides this immuneACCESS table in a form limited to in-frame rearrangements. Some clones are lacking; in checked studies, under half of them reflect an unresolved V gene, and why the rest are absent is not known. Within this sample are roughly 83,000 clones, with under 95% of them counted one time only. The ten largest clones add up to roughly 8.9% of the sample. This material consisted of CD4+ or CD8+ T cells sorted from blood, taken in a trial of the OX40 agonist ivuxolimab. The receptors come from an adult with an advanced solid tumor such as melanoma, head and neck, liver or kidney cancer.

The rearrangement joins TRBV28 to TRBJ2-1; 9 nucleotides agree with TRBD2. V lost 3 bases, J lost 8 bases, and 11 bases stayed unmatched. The germline CDR1 and CDR2 sequences are MDHEN and SYDVKM. This CDR3 is built from 16 residues. The CDR3 sequence is CASSFATGLARDEQFF. CDR3 nucleotides: TGTGCCAGCAGTTTTGCTACGGGACTAGCTAGGGATGAGCAGTTCTTC. The variable domain in full, with the rest retrieved from reference TRBV28 and TRBJ2-1, is DVKVTQSSRYLVKRTGEKVFLECVQDMDHENMFWYRQDPGLGLRLIYFSYDVKMKEKGDIPEGYSVSREKKERFSLILESASTNQTSMYLCASSFATGLARDEQFFGPGTRLTVL.

The V and J genes are TRBV28 and TRBJ2-5, with D possibly TRBD1 on 5 matching bases. The CDR3 covers 15 residues. Between the trimmed V and J ends, which lost 3 bases and 5 bases, there was a span of 16 bases. Per the germline V gene, CDR1 is MDHEN and CDR2 is SYDVKM. CDR3 DNA: TGTGCCAGCAGTTTCGGAGAAGGGGAAATTGAGACCCAGTACTTC. Encoded protein: CASSFGEGEIETQYF.

The chain is built from TRBV4-1 and TRBJ1-4, with D unresolved. V lost 3 bases and J 8 bases, leaving 16 bases between the germline ends. In germline, CDR1 is MGHRA, CDR2 YSYEKL. The CDR3 extends over 15 amino acids. The CDR3 bases are TGCGCCAGCAGCCAGGGAGGCGGATTGGGAGAAAAACTGTTTTTT. As protein: CASSQGGGLGEKLFF.

This chain connects TRBV5-8 to TRBJ1-5, with 8 bases identical to TRBD1. The CDR3 loop spans 16 amino acids. J was trimmed by 1 base and V by 2 bases; bases with no gene match: 5. Germline assignment: CDR1 SGHTS and CDR2 YDEGEE. CDR3 nucleotides: TGTGCCAGCAGCTTAGACAGGGGTTTCAGCAATCAGCCCCAGCATTTT. Amino acids: CASSLDRGFSNQPQHF.

This chain links TRBV19 with TRBJ1-1; possible D gene TRBD1, 6 bases. V was cut by 4 bases and J by 3 bases, with 12 bases left in between. CDR1 is LNHDA, CDR2 SQIVND, per germline (reference sequence). The CDR3 consists of 14 residues. CDR3 bases: TGTGCCAGTAGTACCCGACAGGCCCACACTGAAGCTTTCTTT. Amino acid sequence: CASSTRQAHTEAFF.